The clone carrying this TCR beta chain has only one observation. This record belongs to a study of blood T cell repertoires in COVID-19. Study at large: Nucleic acid was either cDNA or gDNA, and it came from T cells, B-cell-depleted T cells, or PBMCs.

The study drew participants aged about 18 to 89 years from 20 to 30 US areas. CDR1 is SGDLS, CDR2 YYNGEE, per germline. Trimming took off 0 bases at V and 0 bases at J, with 8 bases between the two ends. The CDR3 covers 15 residues. Clones were read by immunoSEQ multiplex PCR, and TCRdb kept only the in-frame ones, dropping some. In the table there are under 250,000 clones, about 83% of which are singletons. Sequencing was performed on PBMCs or T cells enriched from blood (not recorded which). The chain links TRBV9 to TRBJ2-3, with D perhaps TRBD2 (6 bases). This TCR derives from a woman between 45 and 60 years old who had been exposed to COVID-19. The CDR3 here is CASSVAAGSTDTQYF. The CDR3 coding sequence is TGTGCCAGCAGCGTAGCCGCGGGGAGCACAGATACGCAGTATTTT.